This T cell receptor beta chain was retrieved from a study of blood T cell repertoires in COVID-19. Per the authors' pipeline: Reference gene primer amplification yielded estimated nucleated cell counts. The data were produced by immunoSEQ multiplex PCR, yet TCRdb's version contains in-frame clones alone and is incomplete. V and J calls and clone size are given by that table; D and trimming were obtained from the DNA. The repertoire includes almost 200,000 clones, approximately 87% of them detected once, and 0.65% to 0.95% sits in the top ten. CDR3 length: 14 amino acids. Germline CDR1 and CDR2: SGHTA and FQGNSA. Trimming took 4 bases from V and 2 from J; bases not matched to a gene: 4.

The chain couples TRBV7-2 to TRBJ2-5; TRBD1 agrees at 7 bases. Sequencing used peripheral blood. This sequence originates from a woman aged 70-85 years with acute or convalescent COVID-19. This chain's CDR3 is CASSSWTGQETQYF. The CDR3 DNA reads TGTGCCAGCAGCTCCTGGACAGGTCAAGAGACCCAGTACTTC.